A single sample is the source of the 25 T cell receptor beta chains below, sequenced in a study of CD8 T cells in Susac syndrome. RNA totalling roughly 0.5 to 1 ug underwent reverse transcription with random hexamers. TCRdb re-analysed the immunoSEQ multiplex PCR reads in MiXCR, keeping a single row per CDR3 protein. Of about 90,000 distinct CDR3 sequences in the sample, over 80% are singletons; the top ten hold 0.25% to 0.4%. Sample: CD8+ T cells from PBMCs. The source of these receptors is a human donor in good health.

This clonotype was counted once. The rearrangement joins TRBV27 to TRBJ2-7, with TRBD1 as a possible D gene (6 bases). Trimming stripped 2 bases from V and 3 bases from J, with 8 bases between. Germline V CDR1 and CDR2: MNHEY, SMNVEV (reference sequence). The CDR3 extends over 13 amino acids. The CDR3 reads CASSLADSYEQYF. The CDR3 coding sequence is TGTGCCAGCAGTTTAGCGGACAGCTACGAGCAGTACTTC.

CDR3 bases: TGTGCCAGCAGCCATAAGCGGGGGGGCCGTGATACGCAGTATTTT. Protein sequence: CASSHKRGGRDTQYF. The chain employs TRBV14 and TRBJ2-3; 10 bases agree with TRBD2. In germline, CDR1 is SGHDN, CDR2 FVKESK. Losses at the gene ends were 3 bases for V and 6 bases for J; bases not matched to a gene: 6. This CDR3 has 15 amino acids.

The chain combines TRBV30 with TRBJ1-6; D is undetermined. Germline CDR1 and CDR2: GTSNPN and SVGIG (reference sequence). V was trimmed by 0 bases and J by 5 bases, leaving 11 bases between them. CDR3 length equals 15 residues. The CDR3 bases are TGTGCCTGGAGTGTAGGCCAGTTAGATAATTCACCCCTCCACTTT. Translating it yields CAWSVGQLDNSPLHF.

The chain employs TRBV13 and TRBJ1-3; D possibly corresponds to TRBD1 (5 bases). The ends were cut back, 4 bases at V and 2 bases at J, with 12 bases in the middle. This CDR3 contains 15 residues. CDR1 is PRHDT and CDR2 is FYEKMQ in the germline V gene (reference sequence). CDR3 region: CASSSGGTPGNTIYF. CDR3 nucleotides: TGTGCCAGCAGCTCCGGGGGGACTCCTGGAAACACCATATATTTT.

The CDR3 loop is CSAILTRDFQETQYF. CDR3 bases: TGCAGTGCTATCCTCACCCGGGACTTCCAAGAGACCCAGTACTTC. The V and J genes are TRBV20-1 and TRBJ2-5, with D tentatively TRBD2 (6 bases). The germline V and J ends were trimmed by 4 bases and 1 base, with 16 bases remaining between them. This CDR3 is 15 amino acids long. Looked up from germline, CDR1 is DFQATT and CDR2 is SNEGSKA (reference sequence).

The gene calls are TRBV12-3 or TRBV12-4 and TRBJ1-2, with TRBD1 as a possible D gene (6 bases). Trimming removed 3 bases at V and 6 bases at J, with 20 bases between. The CDR3 covers 16 residues. Here the CDR3 reads CASSLVAAGAPHGYTF. Written as DNA, the CDR3 is TGTGCCAGCAGTTTGGTGGCGGCGGGGGCGCCACATGGCTACACCTTC.

V and J are TRBV12-3 or TRBV12-4 and TRBJ2-6; tentatively, D is TRBD1 or TRBD2 (7 bases each). Trimming stripped 6 bases from V and 0 bases from J, with 12 bases between. This CDR3 spans 16 amino acids. CDR3 in DNA: TGTGCCAGCAGGGGAGGGACAGCCTCTGGGGCCAACGTCCTGACTTTC. This translates into CASRGGTASGANVLTF.

The gene calls are TRBV4-1 and TRBJ2-1; 10 bases map to TRBD2. V shed 5 bases, J shed 5 bases, and the junction held 9 bases outside the gene matches. Germline V gives CDR1 MGHRA, CDR2 YSYEKL. The CDR3 sequence is 16 residues long. The chain's CDR3 is CASSSQRGGYHNEQFF. CDR3 in DNA: TGCGCCAGCAGCAGTCAGCGGGGGGGGTACCACAATGAGCAGTTCTTC.

The CDR3 here is CSVEGVIGATDTQYF. CDR3 nucleotides: TGCAGCGTTGAAGGGGTTATCGGGGCCACAGATACGCAGTATTTT. This rearrangement joins TRBV29-1 to TRBJ2-3, with D possibly being TRBD1 or TRBD2 (5 bases each). Germline lookup yields CDR1 SQVTM and CDR2 ANQGSEA. V lost 1 base, J lost 2 bases, and 13 bases lay in between. The CDR3 has 15 amino acids.

The chain recombines TRBV14 with TRBJ2-7; tentatively, D is TRBD2 (6 bases). This CDR3 has 16 residues. Germline V lookup: CDR1 SGHDN, CDR2 FVKESK. V lost 5 bases and J lost 2, with 19 bases in between. In DNA, the CDR3 is TGTGCCAGCAGCGAAAACGCAGGGAGGAGCCCCTACGAGCAGTACTTC. This gives the protein CASSENAGRSPYEQYF.

The rearrangement links TRBV9 to TRBJ2-1, with 12 positions matching TRBD2. With V trimmed by 3 bases and J by 6 bases, 1 base remained unmatched. Germline CDR1 SGDLS, CDR2 YYNGEE. The CDR3 runs to 14 residues. The CDR3 protein is CASSASGGANEQFF. The CDR3 DNA reads as TGTGCCAGCAGCGCTAGCGGGGGGGCCAATGAGCAGTTCTTC.

The rearrangement uses TRBV19 and TRBJ2-3; 7 bases line up with TRBD1. The germline gives CDR1 LNHDA, CDR2 SQIVND (reference sequence). CDR3 length: 14 amino acids. J was trimmed by 5 bases and V by 2 bases; bases with no gene match: 4. DNA for the CDR3: TGTGCCAGTAGTATACCCACAGGGGAAGATACGCAGTATTTT. Protein: CASSIPTGEDTQYF.

The chain recombines TRBV29-1 with TRBJ1-2; 7 bases are a match to TRBD1. J was trimmed by 2 bases and V by 4 bases; bases with no gene match: 10. The CDR3 has 15 amino acids. The germline CDR1 and CDR2 sequences are SQVTM and ANQGSEA. CDR3 protein: CSVVGGRSSNYGYTF. CDR3 nucleotides: TGCAGCGTTGTAGGGGGCCGAAGTTCAAACTATGGCTACACCTTC.

The chain recombines TRBV2 with TRBJ2-7; D remains ambiguous. This CDR3 comprises 10 residues. The V gene lost 4 bases and the J gene lost 7 bases, with 5 bases spanning the gap. Germline V gene lookup returns CDR1 SNHLY and CDR2 FYNNEI. CDR3 sequence (DNA): TGTGCCAGCAGTGGCCCAGAGCAGTACTTC. It specifies CASSGPEQYF. Using reference TRBV2 and TRBJ2-7 for the parts outside the CDR3, the full variable domain is EPEVTQTPSHQVTQMGQEVILRCVPISNHLYFYWYRQILGQKVEFLVSFYNNEISEKSEIFDDQFSVERPDGSNFTLKIRSTKLEDSAMYFCASSGPEQYFGPGTRLTVT.

The chain recombines TRBV5-4 with TRBJ2-3; 11 positions agree with TRBD2. The length of the CDR3 is 17 residues. V was clipped by 5 bases and J by 2 bases; unmatched bases: 10. CDR1 is SGHNT, CDR2 YYREEE, per germline (reference sequence). For the CDR3, the DNA is TGTGCCAGCAGTTTTCCGGGACTAGCGGCGAACACAGATACGCAGTATTTT. Its translation: CASSFPGLAANTDTQYF.

V is TRBV12-3 or TRBV12-4 and J is TRBJ1-1; D perhaps matches TRBD1 (5 bases). The CDR3 covers 14 residues. The V and J ends lost 5 bases and 1 base respectively, with 11 bases between them. The CDR3 sequence: CASSVGTPNTEAFF. In DNA form, the CDR3 reads TGTGCCAGCAGTGTCGGGACCCCGAACACTGAAGCTTTCTTT.

The CDR3 reads CASSGMIAGETQYF. The DNA for the CDR3 is TGCGCCAGCAGCGGAATGATAGCCGGGGAGACCCAGTACTTC. This sequence joins TRBV10-2 and TRBJ2-5; D is ambiguous. Trimming pared 6 bases from V and 5 bases from J, leaving 16 bases between. The length of the CDR3 is 14 residues. CDR1 and CDR2 (germline): WSHSY, SAAADI.

V and J are TRBV29-1 and TRBJ2-7, with TRBD1 matching over 8 bases. CDR1 SQVTM and CDR2 ANQGSEA come from the germline V gene. This CDR3 is 13 amino acids long. The ends lost 1 base at V and 2 bases at J; junction bases unmatched: 1. The chain's CDR3 is CSVEVQGAYEQYF. The CDR3 DNA reads TGCAGCGTTGAAGTACAGGGGGCCTACGAGCAGTACTTC.

The rearrangement joins TRBV19 to TRBJ1-6; D uncertain. The V end was cut by 2 bases, the J end by 2 bases, with 7 bases between. From germline, CDR1 is LNHDA and CDR2 SQIVND (reference sequence). This CDR3 has 15 amino acids. This CDR3 reads CASSILDAYNSPLHF. Here the CDR3 DNA reads TGTGCCAGTAGTATACTGGACGCCTATAATTCACCCCTCCACTTT.

The rearrangement joins TRBV11-1 to TRBJ2-1; the D gene is possibly TRBD2 (5 bases). This CDR3 contains 14 residues. Trimming removed 3 bases from V and 7 bases from J, with 13 bases in between. Germline V lookup: CDR1 SGHAT, CDR2 FQDESV (reference sequence). CDR3 sequence reads: CASSFGGRLNEQFF. The CDR3 bases are TGTGCCAGCAGCTTTGGTGGTAGACTAAATGAGCAGTTCTTC.

The genes are TRBV6-6 and TRBJ1-2; D call uncertain. Germline lookup yields CDR1 MNHNY and CDR2 SVGAGI (reference sequence). The V end was cut by 3 bases, the J end by 0 bases, with 5 bases between. CDR3 length equals 13 residues. The DNA for the CDR3 is TGTGCCAGCAGTTATGGGGCTAACTATGGCTACACCTTC. As protein: CASSYGANYGYTF.

The chain uses TRBV4-1 and TRBJ2-2, with D perhaps TRBD1 or TRBD2 (7 bases each). The CDR3 is 16 amino acids. Germline V CDR1 and CDR2: MGHRA, YSYEKL. Trimming pared 0 bases from V and 4 bases from J, leaving 12 bases between. The chain's CDR3 is CASSQEQGGPTGELFF. In DNA, the CDR3 is TGCGCCAGCAGCCAAGAGCAGGGGGGGCCCACCGGGGAGCTGTTTTTT.

The gene calls are TRBV9 and TRBJ2-5; D is unresolved. Germline CDR1 is SGDLS and CDR2 is YYNGEE. The CDR3 runs to 13 residues. V lost 3 bases, J lost 5 bases, and 11 bases lay in between. The CDR3 region is CASSAPVGETQYF. CDR3 sequence (DNA): TGTGCCAGCAGCGCCCCCGTTGGCGAGACCCAGTACTTC.

The chain uses TRBV5-4 and TRBJ2-5, with a weak D call TRBD2 (6 bases). V lost 4 bases, J lost 5 bases, and 15 bases lay in between. Germline CDR1 is SGHNT and CDR2 is YYREEE (reference sequence). The CDR3 consists of 14 residues. The CDR3: CASSHEGGGETQYF. DNA for the CDR3: TGTGCCAGCAGCCACGAGGGAGGAGGTGAGACCCAGTACTTC.

The rearrangement links TRBV6-4 to TRBJ2-6; D possibly corresponds to TRBD2 (5 bases). V was cut by 0 bases and J by 3 bases, with 9 bases left in between. The CDR3 runs to 16 residues. Germline V CDR1 and CDR2: MRHNA, SNTAGT. CDR3 sequence: CASSDSIGDGANVLTF. Here the CDR3 DNA reads TGTGCCAGCAGTGACTCGATCGGGGATGGGGCCAACGTCCTGACTTTC.